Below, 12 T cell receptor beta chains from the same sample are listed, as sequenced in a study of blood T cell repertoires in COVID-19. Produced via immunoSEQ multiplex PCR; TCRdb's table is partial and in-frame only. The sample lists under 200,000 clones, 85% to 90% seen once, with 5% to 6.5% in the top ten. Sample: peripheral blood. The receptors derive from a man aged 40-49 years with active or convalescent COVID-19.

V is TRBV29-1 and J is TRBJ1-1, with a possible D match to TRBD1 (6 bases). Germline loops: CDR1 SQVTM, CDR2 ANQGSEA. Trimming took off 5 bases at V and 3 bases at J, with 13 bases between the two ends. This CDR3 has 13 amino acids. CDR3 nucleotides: TGCAGCGTTTCGTGGGGGGGCTACACTGAAGCTTTCTTT. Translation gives CSVSWGGYTEAFF.

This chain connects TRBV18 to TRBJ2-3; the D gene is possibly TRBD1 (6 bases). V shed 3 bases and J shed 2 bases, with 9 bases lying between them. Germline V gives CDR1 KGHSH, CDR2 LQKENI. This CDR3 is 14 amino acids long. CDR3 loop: CASSPDSTTDTQYF. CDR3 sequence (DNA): TGTGCCAGCTCACCGGACAGCACCACAGATACGCAGTATTTT.

DNA for the CDR3: TGTGCCAGCAGCTTTTACGCCGGGACAGGGAGGGAAAAACTGTTTTTT. This translates into CASSFYAGTGREKLFF. The chain carries TRBV5-4 and TRBJ1-4, with 9 bases that match TRBD1. In germline, CDR1 is SGHNT, CDR2 YYREEE (reference sequence). This CDR3 is 16 amino acids long. The V and J ends lost 2 bases and 8 bases, in that order; junction bases with no gene match: 10.

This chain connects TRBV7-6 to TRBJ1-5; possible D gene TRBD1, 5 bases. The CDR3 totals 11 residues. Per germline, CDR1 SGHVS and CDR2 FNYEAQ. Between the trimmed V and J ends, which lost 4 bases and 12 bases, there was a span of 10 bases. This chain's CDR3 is CASSSQTDQHF. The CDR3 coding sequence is TGTGCCAGCAGCTCACAGACAGACCAGCATTTT.

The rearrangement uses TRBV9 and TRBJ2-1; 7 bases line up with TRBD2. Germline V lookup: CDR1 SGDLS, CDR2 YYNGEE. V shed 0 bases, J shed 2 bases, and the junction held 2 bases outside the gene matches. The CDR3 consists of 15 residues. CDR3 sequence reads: CASSVGGGPYNEQFF. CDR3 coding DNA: TGTGCCAGCAGCGTAGGCGGGGGACCCTACAATGAGCAGTTCTTC.

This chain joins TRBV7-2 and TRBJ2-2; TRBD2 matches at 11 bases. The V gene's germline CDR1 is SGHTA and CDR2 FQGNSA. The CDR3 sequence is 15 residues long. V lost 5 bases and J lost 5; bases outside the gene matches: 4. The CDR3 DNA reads TGTGCCAGCAGCCCTCCTAGCGGGGGGACCGGGGAGCTGTTTTTT. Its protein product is CASSPPSGGTGELFF.

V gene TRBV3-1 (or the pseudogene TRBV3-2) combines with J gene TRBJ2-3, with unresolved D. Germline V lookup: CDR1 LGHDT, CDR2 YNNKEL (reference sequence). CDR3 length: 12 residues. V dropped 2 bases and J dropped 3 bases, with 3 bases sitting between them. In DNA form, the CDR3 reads TGTGCCAGCAGCCAAATAACAGATACGCAGTATTTT. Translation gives CASSQITDTQYF.

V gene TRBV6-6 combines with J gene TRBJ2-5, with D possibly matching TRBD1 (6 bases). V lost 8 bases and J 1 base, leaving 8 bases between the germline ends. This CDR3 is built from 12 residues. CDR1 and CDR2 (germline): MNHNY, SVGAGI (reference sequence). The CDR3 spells CASAGVQETQYF. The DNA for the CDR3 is TGTGCCAGCGCAGGGGTCCAAGAGACCCAGTACTTC.

The CDR3 protein is CASSQPPDRELGTIYF. As DNA, the CDR3 is TGCGCCAGCAGCCAACCCCCAGACAGGGAATTAGGCACCATATATTTT. The chain uses TRBV4-1 and TRBJ1-3; 7 positions agree with TRBD1. Germline loops: CDR1 MGHRA, CDR2 YSYEKL. The CDR3 totals 16 residues. V lost 2 bases, J lost 9 bases, and 13 bases stayed unmatched.

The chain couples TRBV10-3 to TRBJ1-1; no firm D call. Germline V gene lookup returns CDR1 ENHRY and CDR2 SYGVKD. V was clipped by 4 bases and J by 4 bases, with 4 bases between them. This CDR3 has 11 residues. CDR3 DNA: TGTGCCATCAGTGGTCGCACTGAAGCTTTCTTT. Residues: CAISGRTEAFF.

In nucleotides, the CDR3 is TGTGCCTGGAGTACTAGCGCTGGCGAGTATGTGACCCAGTACTTC. This codes for CAWSTSAGEYVTQYF. The chain recombines TRBV30 with TRBJ2-5; 7 nucleotides match TRBD2. Germline-derived CDR1 and CDR2 are GTSNPN and SVGIG (reference sequence). The CDR3 has 15 amino acids. V lost 2 bases, J lost 7 bases, and 13 bases stayed unmatched. Complete variable domain (other parts from reference TRBV30 and TRBJ2-5): SQTIHQWPATLVQPVGSPLSLECTVEGTSNPNLYWYRQAAGRGLQLLFYSVGIGQISSEVPQNLSASRPQDRQFILSSKKLLLSDSGFYLCAWSTSAGEYVTQYFGPGTRLLVL.

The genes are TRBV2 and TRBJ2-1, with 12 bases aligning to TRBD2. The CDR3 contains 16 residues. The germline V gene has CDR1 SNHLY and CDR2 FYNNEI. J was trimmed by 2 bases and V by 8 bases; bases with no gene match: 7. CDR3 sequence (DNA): TGTGCCAGCCGCGCGCTAGCGGGAGGGCCCTACAATGAGCAGTTCTTC. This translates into CASRALAGGPYNEQFF. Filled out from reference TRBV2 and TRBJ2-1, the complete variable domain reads EPEVTQTPSHQVTQMGQEVILRCVPISNHLYFYWYRQILGQKVEFLVSFYNNEISEKSEIFDDQFSVERPDGSNFTLKIRSTKLEDSAMYFCASRALAGGPYNEQFFGPGTRLTVL.